This T cell receptor (beta chain) was captured in a study of T-cell reconstitution after alpha-beta-depleted transplantation in children. The CDR3 loop spans 14 amino acids. The germline V gene encodes CDR1 ENHRY and CDR2 SYGVKD. V dropped 6 bases and J dropped 0 bases, with 12 bases sitting between them. The authors prepared the TCRbeta library with unique molecular identifiers. TCRdb redid the calling of the PCR reads with MiXCR, one entry per CDR3 protein. The table includes just under 550,000 distinct CDR3 sequences, around 20% detected once. The chain is built from TRBV10-3 and TRBJ2-7, with D maybe TRBD1 (6 bases). The clonotype comes from a human donor who donated a stem cell graft to a child with acute lymphoblastic leukemia. The source was PBMCs from the stem cell graft donor, collected from the stem cell graft. Written as DNA, the CDR3 is TGTGCCATCAGCATCCAGGGGAACTCCTACGAGCAGTACTTC. Protein product: CAISIQGNSYEQYF.